The rows below give T cell receptor beta chains drawn from one sample of a study of tumor and adjacent non-tumor tissue in lung cancer. TCRdb reanalysed the multiplex PCR reads using MiXCR and keeps one entry per CDR3 protein. The sample has around 210,000 distinct CDR3 sequences, about 76% seen once. The sequenced sample was lung tumor tissue. The receptors come from a man in his sixties with non-small cell lung cancer. Each CDR3 is given with its conserved first and last residue. A D gene is named only where the DNA matches it firmly. Not all rows give a size; the values are once, few, many and, for expanded clones, a class.

>NA|TRBV2|NA|11|TRBJ2-3
CASSVADTQYF
TGTGCCAGCAGTGTCGCAGATACGCAGTATTTC
>NA|TRBV20-1|NA|15|TRBJ2-7
CSARNGGKGDYEQYF
TGCAGTGCTAGAAATGGGGGGAAGGGGGACTACGAGCAGTACTTC
>TRBD2|TRBV6-2/TRBV6-3|few|16|TRBJ2-3
CASSYGTSGSTDTQYF
TGTGCCAGCAGTTACGGGACTAGCGGGAGCACAGATACGCAGTATTTT
>TRBD2|TRBV11-2|NA|17|TRBJ2-2
CTSSLLAGGPATGELFF
TGTACCAGCAGCTTACTAGCGGGGGGGCCGGCCACCGGGGAACTGTTTTTT
>NA|TRBV4-1|NA|14|TRBJ2-7
CASSHDRVGSEQYF
TGCGCCAGCAGCCATGATCGTGTGGGATCCGAGCAGTACTTC
>TRBD1|TRBV11-3|NA|15|TRBJ2-7
CASSYTGTGVDEQYF
TGTGCCAGCAGCTATACCGGGACAGGGGTCGACGAGCAGTACTTC
>NA|TRBV9|NA|15|TRBJ1-1
CASNGQTTMNTEAFF
TGTGCCAGCAATGGACAGACAACTATGAACACTGAAGCTTTCTTT
>NA|TRBV20-1|NA|14|TRBJ2-1
CSALSGGDYNEQIF
TGCAGTGCCCTTAGTGGGGGAGACTACAATGAGCAGATCTTC
>TRBD1|TRBV11-2|NA|18|TRBJ1-2
CASSLDSGTGVQNYGYTF
TGTGCCAGCAGCTTAGATTCCGGGACAGGGGTCCAAAACTATGGCTACACCTTC
>NA|TRBV11-3|few|16|TRBJ1-2
CASSSTTSGANYGYTF
TGTGCCAGTAGCAGCACGACCTCGGGGGCTAACTATGGCTACACCTTC
>NA|TRBV4-2|NA|15|TRBJ2-3
CASSHNLGGADTQYF
TGTGCCAGCAGCCACAACCTTGGGGGCGCAGATACGCAGTATTTT
>NA|TRBV11-1|NA|14|TRBJ2-1
CASSRGGAEHEQFF
TGTGCCAGCAGCCGAGGGGGGGCAGAACACGAGCAGTTCTTT
>NA|TRBV11-2|NA|16|TRBJ1-2
CASSSPQGRGNYGYTF
TGTGCCAGCAGCTCCCCGCAAGGGAGGGGGAACTATGGCTACACCTTC
>NA|TRBV11-3|NA|11|TRBJ2-7
CASNTIYEQYF
TGTGCCAGCAACACCATCTACGAGCAGTACTTC
>NA|TRBV29-1|few|14|TRBJ1-3
CSVEGSRDGNIIYF
TGCAGCGTTGAAGGCTCCCGGGATGGAAACATCATATATTTT
>NA|TRBV11-3|NA|16|TRBJ2-3
CASSLTRTTSIDTRYF
TGTGCCAGCAGCTTAACCCGGACTACTAGCATAGATACGCGGTATTTT
>NA|TRBV15|NA|15|TRBJ2-5
CATSRGSGMQETQYF
TGTGCCACCAGCAGAGGTAGCGGCATGCAAGAGACCCAGTACTTC
>NA|TRBV20-1|NA|14|TRBJ1-2
CSARDLWSNYGYTF
TGCAGTGCTAGAGATTTATGGTCTAACTATGGCTACACCTTC
>NA|TRBV20-1|NA|14|TRBJ2-7
CSATMVLVDGEQYF
TGCAGTGCTACCATGGTACTGGTTGACGGCGAGCAGTACTTC
>TRBD1|TRBV11-1|NA|21|TRBJ2-1
CASSLVWGRGLSRISYNEQLF
TGTGCCAGCAGCTTAGTTTGGGGCAGGGGGCTTAGTCGAATCTCCTACAATGAGCAGCTCTTC
>NA|TRBV6-5|many|13|TRBJ1-3
CASKEGSGNTIYF
TGTGCCAGCAAGGAGGGCTCTGGAAACACCATATATTTT
>TRBD1|TRBV11-2|NA|17|TRBJ1-2
CAISPEPGQGAHYGYTF
TGTGCCATCAGTCCTGAACCGGGACAGGGCGCTCACTATGGCTACACATTC
>TRBD1|TRBV6-1|many|17|TRBJ2-6
CASSRDRGFSGANVLTF
TGTGCCAGCAGTCGGGACAGGGGTTTCTCTGGGGCCAACGTCCTGACTTTC
>TRBD1|TRBV6-5|NA|17|TRBJ2-6
CASSFWTGGSGTNVMTF
TGCGCCAGCAGTTTCTGGACAGGGGGCTCTGGGACCAACGTCATGACTTTC
>NA|TRBV11-3|many|14|TRBJ2-5
CASSPGLAQETQYF
TGTGCCAGCAGCCCGGGACTCGCACAAGAGACCCAGTACTTC
>TRBD2|TRBV6-1|NA|15|TRBJ2-1
CASSVLAGALNERFF
TGTGCCAGCAGTGTTCTAGCGGGAGCCCTCAATGAGCGGTTCTTC
>TRBD1|TRBV4-2|NA|15|TRBJ1-4
CASNPTGVENEKLFF
TGTGCCAGCAACCCCACAGGGGTCGAGAATGAAAAACTGTTTTTT
>NA|TRBV20-1|NA|12|TRBJ2-3
CSVADFSDTQYF
TGCAGTGTCGCGGACTTCTCAGATACGCAGTATTTT
>NA|TRBV6-6|few|13|TRBJ1-2
CASESPLHYGYTF
TGTGCCAGCGAGTCACCCCTGCACTATGGCTACACCTTC
>NA|TRBV20-1|many|13|TRBJ1-2
CSAGGANNYGYTF
TGCAGTGCTGGGGGTGCCAATAACTATGGCTACACCTTC
>NA|TRBV20-1|NA|14|TRBJ1-2
CSARTPEGEYGYTF
TGCAGTGCTAGAACCCCAGAGGGGGAATATGGCTACACCTTT
>TRBD1|TRBV11-3|few|14|TRBJ2-3
CVSSPGQGTDTQYF
TGTGTCAGCAGCCCCGGACAGGGGACGGATACGCAGTATTTT